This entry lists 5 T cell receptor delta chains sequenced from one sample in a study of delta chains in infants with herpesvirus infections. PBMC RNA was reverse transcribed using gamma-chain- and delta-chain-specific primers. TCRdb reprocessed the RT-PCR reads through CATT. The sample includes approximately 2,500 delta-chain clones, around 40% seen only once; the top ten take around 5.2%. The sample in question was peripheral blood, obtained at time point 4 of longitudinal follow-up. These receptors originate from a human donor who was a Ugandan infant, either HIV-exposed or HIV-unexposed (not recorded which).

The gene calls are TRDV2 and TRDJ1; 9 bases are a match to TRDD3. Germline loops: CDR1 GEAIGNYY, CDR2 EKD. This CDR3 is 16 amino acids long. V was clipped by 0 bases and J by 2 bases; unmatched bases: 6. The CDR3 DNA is TGTGCCTGTGACACCGCCTACTGGGGGACAACCGATAAACTCATCTTT. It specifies CACDTAYWGTTDKLIF.

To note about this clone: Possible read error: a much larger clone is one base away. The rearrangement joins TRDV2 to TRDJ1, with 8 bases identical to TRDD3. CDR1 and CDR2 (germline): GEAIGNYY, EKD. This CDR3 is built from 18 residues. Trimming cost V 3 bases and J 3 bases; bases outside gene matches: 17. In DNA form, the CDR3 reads TGTGCCTGTGACTCCCTACTGGGGATACCTCAGTACGCCGATAAACTCATCTTT. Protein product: CACDSLLGIPQYADKLIF.

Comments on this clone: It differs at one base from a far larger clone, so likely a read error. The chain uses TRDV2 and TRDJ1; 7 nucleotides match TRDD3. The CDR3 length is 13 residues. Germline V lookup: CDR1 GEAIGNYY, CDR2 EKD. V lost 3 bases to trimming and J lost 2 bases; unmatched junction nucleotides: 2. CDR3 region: CACDSWGTDKLIF. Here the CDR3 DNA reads TGTGCCTGTGACTCCTGGGGGACCGATAAACTCATCTTT.

The CDR3 coding sequence is TGTGCCTGTGACCCCCTTGTACGGAACATCGATAAACTCATCTTT. Protein sequence: CACDPLVRNIDKLIF. The J gene is TRDJ1, the V gene TRDV2; no definite D call. Germline assignment: CDR1 GEAIGNYY and CDR2 EKD. Trimming left V 3 bases short and J 4 bases short, with 17 bases between. The length of the CDR3 is 15 residues.

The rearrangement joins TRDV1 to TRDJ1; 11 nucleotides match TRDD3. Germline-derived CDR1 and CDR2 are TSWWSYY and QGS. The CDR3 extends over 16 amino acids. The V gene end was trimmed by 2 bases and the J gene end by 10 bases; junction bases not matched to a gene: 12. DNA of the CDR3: TGTGCTCTTGGGGAATTGTCCTGGGGGATACCGGGAAGACTCATCTTT. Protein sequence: CALGELSWGIPGRLIF.